The 18 T cell receptor beta chains below come from one sample, sequenced in a study of graft-versus-host responses after intestinal transplantation (dated by TCRdb to about 2021). Intraepithelial and lamina propria lymphocytes were isolated from graft specimens using dithiothreitol, EDTA incubations and collagenase D digestion. Receptors were amplified or captured by the immunoSEQ multiplex PCR assay. TCRdb re-hosts the immuneACCESS table, in-frame sequences only. Its copies lack some clones; in the studies checked, an unresolved V gene accounts for under half of them, and the cause for the rest is not known. Recorded for this sample are roughly 3,900 clones; 75% to 85% of them occurred a single time. The ten largest clones represent roughly 4.4% of the sample. Specimen: ileum tissue, collected approximately 97 weeks after intestinal transplant. These receptor sequences come from a human patient who received an intestinal transplant, so some T cells may come from the graft donor.

The CDR3: CASSYDGGGNQPQHF. The DNA of the CDR3 is TGTGCCAGCAGTTACGATGGGGGGGGCAATCAGCCCCAGCATTTT. The J gene is TRBJ1-5, the V gene TRBV6-6, with D possibly TRBD1 on 5 matching bases. The length of the CDR3 is 15 residues. V was cut by 2 bases and J by 2 bases, with 10 bases left in between. Germline CDR1 and CDR2: MNHNY and SVGAGI (reference sequence).

The rearrangement links TRBV30 to TRBJ1-2; D is possibly TRBD1 (5 bases). The CDR3 has 12 residues. Germline CDR1 is GTSNPN and CDR2 is SVGIG (reference sequence). Trimming stripped 0 bases from V and 7 bases from J, with 9 bases between. The CDR3 region has the DNA TGTGCCTGGAGTGTGGGGCCTTTTGGCTACACCTTC. This sequence encodes CAWSVGPFGYTF.

Written as DNA, the CDR3 is TGCGCCAGCAGCTCCGGACTAGCGGGGGACAATGAGCAGTTCTTC. As protein: CASSSGLAGDNEQFF. The chain employs TRBV5-1 and TRBJ2-1, with 13 bases identical to TRBD2. Germline V gene lookup returns CDR1 SGHRS and CDR2 YFSETQ. CDR3 length equals 15 residues. The V gene end was trimmed by 3 bases and the J gene end by 5 bases; junction bases not matched to a gene: 2.

This chain uses TRBV4-1 with TRBJ2-7, with 11 bases fitting TRBD2. The CDR3 is 15 residues long. Trimming removed 3 bases from V and 2 bases from J; junction bases left unmatched: 3. Germline CDR1 reads MGHRA; CDR2 reads YSYEKL. The CDR3, as DNA: TGCGCCAGCAGCCACCGACTAGCGGGGACCTACGAGCAGTACTTC. The encoded protein is CASSHRLAGTYEQYF.

V usage is TRBV5-4 and J usage is TRBJ2-3, with D perhaps matching TRBD1 (5 bases). Between the trimmed V and J ends, which lost 0 bases and 0 bases, there was a span of 14 bases. This CDR3 spans 17 amino acids. The germline gives CDR1 SGHNT, CDR2 YYREEE (reference sequence). This CDR3 reads CASSLEGVRASTDTQYF. The CDR3 nucleotides are TGTGCCAGCAGCTTGGAAGGGGTCAGAGCTAGCACAGATACGCAGTATTTT.

The V and J genes are TRBV5-6 and TRBJ1-2; no definite D call. Germline V gene data show CDR1 as SGHDT and CDR2 as YYEEEE. The CDR3 loop spans 15 amino acids. The V end lost 1 base, the J end lost 8 bases, and 18 bases lay between the germline ends. The CDR3, as DNA: TGTGCCAGCAGCTTGAGAACACCCTCCAAGAGGGGCTACACCTTC. It codes for CASSLRTPSKRGYTF.

V usage is TRBV19 and J usage is TRBJ2-7; D remains ambiguous. The CDR3 runs 14 residues. Germline V lookup: CDR1 LNHDA, CDR2 SQIVND (reference sequence). V lost 3 bases, J lost 2 bases, and 11 bases lay in between. This CDR3 reads CASSMGAATYEQYF. DNA for the CDR3: TGTGCCAGTAGTATGGGTGCAGCGACCTACGAGCAGTACTTC.

The chain's CDR3 is CASSPRQGGTGELFF. Here the CDR3 DNA reads TGTGCCAGCAGTCCTCGACAGGGAGGCACCGGGGAGCTGTTTTTT. J is TRBJ2-2 and V is TRBV7-7, with D possibly being TRBD1 (7 bases). The V gene's germline CDR1 is SSHAT and CDR2 FNYEAQ (reference sequence). V lost 6 bases to trimming and J lost 4 bases, with 15 bases between them. The CDR3 covers 15 residues.

The chain uses TRBV4-1 and TRBJ1-1, with unresolved D. This CDR3 region has 16 residues. The germline gives CDR1 MGHRA, CDR2 YSYEKL. Between the trimmed V and J ends, which lost 1 base and 6 bases, there was a span of 18 bases. Here the CDR3 reads CASSQVGFVQRAEAFF. The DNA for the CDR3 is TGCGCCAGCAGCCAAGTGGGGTTCGTTCAGCGGGCTGAAGCTTTCTTT.

The V call is TRBV7-2, the J call TRBJ2-1; D is unclear. CDR1 and CDR2 (germline): SGHTA, FQGNSA. This CDR3 is 13 amino acids long. Trimming took 2 bases from V and 7 from J, leaving 9 bases between them. In DNA, the CDR3 is TGTGCCAGCAGCTTAAGTCAGAAGAATGAGCAGTTCTTC. Residues: CASSLSQKNEQFF.

This sequence joins TRBV18 and TRBJ2-2; 10 positions match TRBD1. J was trimmed by 5 bases and V by 6 bases; bases with no gene match: 6. Germline-derived CDR1 and CDR2 are KGHSH and LQKENI. This CDR3 has 15 amino acids. CDR3: CASSEGQGVTGELFF. Here the CDR3 DNA reads TGTGCCAGCTCCGAAGGACAGGGGGTGACCGGGGAGCTGTTTTTT.

The chain recombines TRBV11-2 with TRBJ2-1; possible D gene TRBD1, 6 bases. CDR1 and CDR2 from the germline V gene are SGHAT and FQNNGV. This CDR3 contains 14 residues. Trimming took 3 bases from V and 8 from J, leaving 14 bases between them. The CDR3 nucleotides read TGTGCCAGCAGCTTCAGGGGACCAATGGATGAGCAGTTCTTC. Translation gives CASSFRGPMDEQFF.

The chain has TRBV28 and TRBJ2-1, with D maybe TRBD2 (6 bases). Germline values: CDR1 MDHEN, CDR2 SYDVKM. This CDR3 comprises 15 residues. Deletions cut 7 bases from V and 0 bases from J, with 13 bases between. CDR3: CASTLGGISYNEQFF. CDR3 DNA: TGTGCCAGCACCCTCGGGGGTATCTCCTACAATGAGCAGTTCTTC.

The chain recombines TRBV7-4 with TRBJ1-1; no firm D call. The CDR3 has 14 residues. Trimming stripped 5 bases from V and 11 bases from J, with 21 bases between. Germline CDR1 reads SGHVT; CDR2 reads SQSDAQ. The CDR3: CASSPGSEASQAFF. The DNA of the CDR3 is TGTGCCAGCAGCCCCGGATCCGAGGCGTCCCAGGCTTTCTTT.

This clone was found a few times. V is TRBV6-6 and J is TRBJ2-7; TRBD1 agrees at 7 bases. The junction had 9 bases not matched to a gene; V was cut back by 4 bases and J by 3 bases. This CDR3 comprises 15 residues. Germline CDR1 is MNHNY and CDR2 is SVGAGI (reference sequence). The CDR3 DNA sequence: TGTGCCAGCAGTTTGTCCGACAGGGTGCTCTACGAGCAGTACTTC. The encoded protein is CASSLSDRVLYEQYF.

This chain uses TRBV11-3 with TRBJ2-7; D is unresolved. Germline lookup yields CDR1 SGHNT and CDR2 YENEEA. The CDR3 consists of 15 residues. The ends were cut back, 7 bases at V and 0 bases at J, with 16 bases in the middle. The chain's CDR3 is CASTMVRTTSYEQYF. As DNA, the CDR3 is TGTGCCAGCACCATGGTCCGTACCACCTCCTACGAGCAGTACTTC.

This chain connects TRBV7-8 to TRBJ2-1; TRBD2 aligns across 7 bases. This CDR3 spans 15 amino acids. The ends lost 1 base at V and 2 bases at J; junction bases unmatched: 2. Germline assignment: CDR1 SGHVS and CDR2 FQNEAQ. The CDR3 loop is CASSLVGGAYNEQFF. The DNA for the CDR3 is TGTGCCAGCAGCTTAGTGGGGGGGGCCTACAATGAGCAGTTCTTC.

This chain joins TRBV19 and TRBJ2-5, with D unclear. The J call is doubtful: the DNA matches TRBJ2-7 better. This CDR3 contains 13 residues. Germline CDR1 reads LNHDA; CDR2 reads SQIVND (reference sequence). The CDR3 spells CASSIDRSYEQYF. DNA of the CDR3: TGTGCCAGTAGTATAGATCGGAGCTACGAGCAGTACTTC.